This T cell receptor beta chain emerged from a study of T cell responses to AZD1222 COVID-19 vaccine. The study, taken as a whole, reports: Increased Spike-specific TCR breadth and depth were observed after two AZD1222 doses. It was only a handful of AZD1222 recipients who were seropositive at baseline. Donors were largely white British and mainly female; clonal diversity was possibly underestimated. In all cases, repertoires were sampled only after the peak T cell response.

The CDR3 extends over 16 amino acids. V lost 5 bases, J lost 1 base, and 9 bases stayed unmatched. Germline V gene sequence: CDR1 MDHEN, CDR2 SYDVKM. Sequenced by immunoSEQ multiplex PCR; TCRdb stores in-frame clones only, minus some. The sample has tens of thousands of clones, around 81% seen once; the top ten hold roughly 50%. Concerning this clone itself: Its antigen is not known.

The sample consisted of peripheral blood, taken 28 days after the second AZD1222 dose. The sequence derives from an adult who received the AZD1222 COVID-19 vaccine. The chain employs TRBV28 and TRBJ1-1; 8 bases are shared with TRBD1. The CDR3 sequence is CASSRAGQAQNTEAFF. For the CDR3, the DNA is TGTGCCAGCAGTAGAGCGGGACAGGCCCAGAACACTGAAGCTTTCTTT.